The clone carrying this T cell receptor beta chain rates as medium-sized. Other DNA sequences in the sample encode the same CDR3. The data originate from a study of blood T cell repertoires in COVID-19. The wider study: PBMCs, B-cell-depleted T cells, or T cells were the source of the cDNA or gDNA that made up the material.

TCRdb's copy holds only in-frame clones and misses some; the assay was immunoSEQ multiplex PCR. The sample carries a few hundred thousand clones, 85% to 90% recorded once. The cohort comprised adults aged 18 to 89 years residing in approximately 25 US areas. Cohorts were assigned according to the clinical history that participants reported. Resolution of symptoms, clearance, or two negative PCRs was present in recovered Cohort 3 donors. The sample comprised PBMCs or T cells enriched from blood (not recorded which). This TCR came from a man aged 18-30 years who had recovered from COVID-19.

The CDR3 region has the DNA TGTGCCAGTAGTATTGTCTCGAGCAATCAGCCCCAGCATTTT. Translation gives CASSIVSSNQPQHF. The chain couples TRBV19 to TRBJ1-5; no firm D call. The CDR3 loop spans 14 amino acids. Trimming left V 3 bases short and J 1 base short, with 7 bases between. In germline, CDR1 is LNHDA, CDR2 SQIVND (reference sequence). Using reference TRBV19 and TRBJ1-5 for the parts outside the CDR3, the full variable domain is DGGITQSPKYLFRKEGQNVTLSCEQNLNHDAMYWYRQDPGQGLRLIYYSQIVNDFQKGDIAEGYSVSREKKESFPLTVTSAQKNPTAFYLCASSIVSSNQPQHFGDGTRLSIL.